By its share, the clone carrying this T cell receptor (beta chain) is medium-sized. The data were obtained in a study of metastatic and nonmetastatic thyroid tumors. Per the study methods: In papillary thyroid cancer, a distant-metastasis classifier was built using CDR3 differences across clinicopathological groups. With MiXCR, TCRdb reprocessed the PCR reads. The V and J calls come from TCRdb's annotation, not from the publication. The repertoire holds some 40,000 clones, with approximately 20% as singletons. Thyroid surgery was preceded by no treatment in any patient. Sequenced input: blood. The origin of this receptor is a female donor with papillary thyroid cancer or a benign thyroid nodule (not recorded which). Some clones in this sample may be carry-over from other donors' samples.

The CDR3 loop reads CASSYNRGEQYF. CDR3 bases: TGTGCCAGCAGTTATAACAGGGGCGAGCAGTACTTC. V usage is TRBV6-5 and J usage is TRBJ2-7; 7 nucleotides match TRBD1. Germline trimming cut 3 bases from V and 6 bases from J; bases unmatched to any gene: 2. The germline gives CDR1 MNHEY, CDR2 SVGAGI. This CDR3 has 12 amino acids.